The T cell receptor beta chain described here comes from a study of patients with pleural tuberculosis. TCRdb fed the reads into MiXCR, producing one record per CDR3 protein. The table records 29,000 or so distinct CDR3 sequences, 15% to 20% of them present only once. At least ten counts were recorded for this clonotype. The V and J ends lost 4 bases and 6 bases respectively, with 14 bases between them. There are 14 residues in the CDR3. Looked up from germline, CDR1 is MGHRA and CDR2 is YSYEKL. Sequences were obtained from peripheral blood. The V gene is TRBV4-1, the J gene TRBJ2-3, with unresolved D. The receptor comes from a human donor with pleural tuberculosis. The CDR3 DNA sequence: TGCGCCAGCAGCCCGCGGCCCCTTGGGGATACGCAGTATTTT. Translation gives CASSPRPLGDTQYF.